The rows below give T cell receptor beta chains drawn from one sample of a study of PD-L1 blockade in urothelial cancer. This table comes from immunoSEQ multiplex PCR, and its TCRdb copy is limited to in-frame clones, with some not included. The repertoire holds about 72,000 clones, with about 86% as singletons. The input for sequencing was PBMCs, taken around atezolizumab (anti-PD-L1) treatment. These receptors were collected from a man aged 55 to 70 with urothelial cancer. Both conserved end residues are part of each CDR3. D genes are given only for firm matches. Size values are once, few and many counts, or a class for expanded clones, and some rows have none.

D gene	clone size	J gene	V gene	CDR3 DNA	CDR3 protein
TRBD1	.	TRBJ1-4	TRBV7-2	TGTGCCAGCAGTCCCGACCGGGACAGGGGTAGTGGGATGTTTTTT	CASSPDRDRGSGMFF
.	few	TRBJ1-1	TRBV21-1	TGTGCCAGCAGCCCTCTCGAGGGTCTAGCCTCTTCGAACACTGAAGCTTTCTTT	CASSPLEGLASSNTEAFF
.	.	TRBJ1-6	TRBV28	TGTGCCAGCAGTCCGGCGGATCTTACAAATAATTCACCCCTCCACTTT	CASSPADLTNNSPLHF
.	once	TRBJ2-5	TRBV6-6	TGTGCCAGCATTCCCTCACTAATCCAAGAGACCCAGTACTTC	CASIPSLIQETQYF
TRBD2	.	TRBJ2-5	TRBV9	TGTGCCAGCAGCGTCGATGGACTAGAGGGGACCCAGTACTTC	CASSVDGLEGTQYF
.	few	TRBJ2-4	TRBV5-8	TGTGCCAGCAGCCTCGGACAGTTAGCCAAAAACATTCAGTACTTC	CASSLGQLAKNIQYF
TRBD1	.	TRBJ2-7	TRBV19	TGTGCCAGTAGTATTGACAGGGGTTACGAGCAGTACTTC	CASSIDRGYEQYF
.	.	TRBJ1-1	TRBV7-7	TGTGCTAGCAGTCCATCTGGGGGGACTGAAGCTTTCTTT	CASSPSGGTEAFF
TRBD2	.	TRBJ2-7	TRBV5-1	TGCGCCAGCAGCTTGGAGTGGGGAGGGTCCTACGAGCAGTACTTC	CASSLEWGGSYEQYF
.	.	TRBJ2-1	TRBV27	TGTGCCAGCAGTTTAAGGCCCCCGACTAGTTTTTTGGGTAGCAATGAGCAGTTCTTC	CASSLRPPTSFLGSNEQFF
.	.	TRBJ2-7	TRBV25-1	TGTGCTGAGGGCTGGGGGCTGGGGGAGCAGTACTTC	CAEGWGLGEQYF
.	few	TRBJ1-1	TRBV6-5	TGTGCCAGCAGTCGGACAGACCTGACTGAAGCTTTCTTT	CASSRTDLTEAFF
TRBD2	.	TRBJ2-3	TRBV7-2	TGTGCCAGCGACAAACTGGGACTAGCCGGTTCCGCAGATACGCAGTATTTT	CASDKLGLAGSADTQYF
.	.	TRBJ2-2	TRBV30	TGTGCCTGGATAAGCGAGGCCGGGGAGCTGTTTTTT	CAWISEAGELFF
TRBD1	.	TRBJ2-5	TRBV29-1	TGCAGCGCTGACGACAGGGGGATAGGGGAGACCCAGTACTTC	CSADDRGIGETQYF
.	once	TRBJ1-4	TRBV30	TGTGCCTGGAGTCTAGGGAACAGGGCAACTAATGAAAAACTGTTTTTT	CAWSLGNRATNEKLFF
TRBD2	.	TRBJ2-1	TRBV5-4	TGTGCCAGCAGTCGGACTAGCGGGGGGTCCTACAATGAGCAGTTCTTC	CASSRTSGGSYNEQFF
.	.	TRBJ2-1	TRBV11-2	TGTGCCAGCAGCTTCATGGCCCCCTCTGTCTATGAGCAGTTCTTC	CASSFMAPSVYEQFF
TRBD2	.	TRBJ2-7	TRBV6-5	TGTGCCAGCAGCCTAGGGAGGGTCTACGAGCAGTACTTC	CASSLGRVYEQYF
TRBD1	.	TRBJ1-6	TRBV2	TGTGCCAGCATCCGACAGGGGGCATCCTATAATTCACCCCTCCACTTT	CASIRQGASYNSPLHF
.	.	TRBJ1-3	TRBV7-2	TGTGCCAGCAGCTTAGGCTCGGTTGACTCTGGAAACACCATATATTTT	CASSLGSVDSGNTIYF
.	.	TRBJ1-5	TRBV7-8	TGTGCCAGCAGCTTAGCGCTTGGGGCCGGCAATCAGCCCCAGCATTTT	CASSLALGAGNQPQHF
.	.	TRBJ1-5	TRBV30	TGTGCCTGGAGGGCAGGGGCAAATCAGCCCCAGCATTTT	CAWRAGANQPQHF
TRBD1	.	TRBJ2-5	TRBV7-9	TGTGCCAGCAGCGCGTCCCGGGACAGGGAGACCCAGTACTTC	CASSASRDRETQYF
TRBD1	.	TRBJ1-1	TRBV9	TGTGCCAGCAGCCTCGGACAGGGAGGCGTCACTGAAGCTTTCTTT	CASSLGQGGVTEAFF
.	few	TRBJ1-2	TRBV5-6	TGTGCCAGCAGCTCCTCTCGCCGATCTTCGCTTAGTGGCTACACCTTC	CASSSSRRSSLSGYTF
.	.	TRBJ1-5	TRBV6-1	TGTGCCAGCAGTGACAATTATCAGCCCCAGCATTTT	CASSDNYQPQHF
.	.	TRBJ1-5	TRBV27	TGTGCCAGCAGTCCCCCCGGGGGCAATCAGCCCCAGCATTTT	CASSPPGGNQPQHF
.	.	TRBJ2-7	TRBV7-9	TGTGCCAGCAGCATACTGGGGTTTAGCGGAAAAAACGAGCAGTACTTC	CASSILGFSGKNEQYF
.	.	TRBJ2-5	TRBV13	TGTGCCAGCAGCTTAGGTCTTCGGGAGACCCAGTACTTC	CASSLGLRETQYF
.	.	TRBJ2-1	TRBV5-8	TGTGCCAGCAGCAAAACAGGGATCGATGAGCAGTTCTTC	CASSKTGIDEQFF
.	.	TRBJ2-7	TRBV5-5	TGTGCCAGCAGCTTGGGGCCGAGGGAGATTTACGAGCAGTACTTC	CASSLGPREIYEQYF
TRBD2	.	TRBJ2-3	TRBV9	TGTGCCAGCAGCGTTGGGACAGGACGACTAGCGGGGGGCTGGATAACAGATACGCAGTATTTT	CASSVGTGRLAGGWITDTQYF
TRBD2	.	TRBJ2-3	TRBV5-6	TGTGCCAGCAGCACTCCTTCGGGGGGGTGGATAGATACGCAGTATTTT	CASSTPSGGWIDTQYF
.	.	TRBJ2-2	TRBV5-4	TGTGCCAGCAGCCGCAGCGGGAACACCGGGGAGCTGTTTTTT	CASSRSGNTGELFF